Each of the 10 T cell receptor beta chains below was sequenced from the same sample in a study of blood T cell repertoires in COVID-19. The assay was immunoSEQ multiplex PCR, and TCRdb's table has in-frame clones only and misses some. The sample has fewer than 85,000 clones; 88% are singletons. The source material was peripheral blood. Receptors were obtained from a human donor in a cohort sampled during active COVID-19.

This clone was detected only a few times. V usage is TRBV15 and J usage is TRBJ2-1; D might be TRBD1 (6 bases). The germline CDR1 and CDR2 sequences are LNHNV and YYDKDF (reference sequence). There are 13 residues in the CDR3. Trimming took 0 bases from V and 9 from J, leaving 9 bases between them. Written as DNA, the CDR3 is TGTGCCACCAGCAGAGAAACAGGGTTTGAGCAGTTCTTC. Encoded protein: CATSRETGFEQFF.

The chain carries TRBV25-1 and TRBJ2-3; the D gene is possibly TRBD2 (6 bases). V was cut by 3 bases and J by 1 base, with 14 bases left in between. The CDR3 contains 16 residues. The germline V gene encodes CDR1 MGHDK and CDR2 SYGVNS. CDR3 sequence: CASSEGLWEGTDTQYF. The CDR3 nucleotides are TGTGCCAGCAGTGAGGGTCTGTGGGAGGGCACAGATACGCAGTATTTT.

This sequence joins TRBV11-2 and TRBJ2-5, with TRBD2 as a possible D gene (5 bases). V lost 4 bases and J lost 2, with 11 bases in between. The CDR3 spans 14 residues. Germline V gene lookup returns CDR1 SGHAT and CDR2 FQNNGV. The CDR3 DNA reads TGTGCCAGCAGCTCTCGCCTAGCTCAAGAGACCCAGTACTTC. Protein product: CASSSRLAQETQYF.

V usage is TRBV7-2 and J usage is TRBJ2-5; D is undetermined. The germline gives CDR1 SGHTA, CDR2 FQGNSA. The CDR3 is 12 residues long. V was clipped by 1 base and J by 14 bases, with 14 bases between them. The DNA of the CDR3 is TGTGCCAGCAGCTTAGGGTGGCCTTCGTTTTACTTC. Translation: CASSLGWPSFYF.

This chain connects TRBV15 to TRBJ1-5; D gene ambiguous. Germline values: CDR1 LNHNV, CDR2 YYDKDF (reference sequence). V lost 0 bases to trimming and J lost 8 bases, with 5 bases between them. The CDR3 is 12 residues long. CDR3 amino acids: CATSRDVEPQHF. Written as DNA, the CDR3 is TGTGCCACCAGCAGAGATGTAGAGCCCCAGCATTTT.

The chain employs TRBV9 and TRBJ1-2; D is uncertain. The V and J ends lost 0 bases and 5 bases respectively, with 20 bases between them. The length of the CDR3 is 17 residues. CDR1 SGDLS and CDR2 YYNGEE come from the germline V gene. The CDR3 sequence: CASSVEVGRSWVYGYTF. The CDR3 DNA reads as TGTGCCAGCAGCGTAGAGGTGGGGAGGTCATGGGTTTATGGCTACACCTTC.

For the CDR3, the DNA is TGCGCCAGCAGCGAACAAGGTCCGCGGGTCCCTATATATGGCTACACCTTC. This gives the protein CASSEQGPRVPIYGYTF. The V call is TRBV5-1, the J call TRBJ1-2; D unresolved. Germline CDR1 and CDR2: SGHRS and YFSETQ. V lost 4 bases and J 5 bases, leaving 24 bases between the germline ends. The CDR3 loop spans 17 amino acids.

The genes are TRBV7-2 and TRBJ2-3; possible D gene TRBD1, 6 bases. V dropped 6 bases and J dropped 5 bases, with 15 bases sitting between them. The CDR3 extends over 14 amino acids. The germline gives CDR1 SGHTA, CDR2 FQGNSA. The CDR3 sequence: CASSSDYRVDTQYF. CDR3 coding DNA: TGTGCCAGCAGTTCAGACTACAGGGTAGATACGCAGTATTTT. The full variable domain, completed using reference TRBV7-2 and TRBJ2-3, is GAGVSQSPSNKVTEKGKDVELRCDPISGHTALYWYRQSLGQGLEFLIYFQGNSAPDKSGLPSDRFSAERTGGSVSTLTIQRTQQEDSAVYLCASSSDYRVDTQYFGPGTRLTVL.

This chain links TRBV2 with TRBJ1-4; 9 bases fit TRBD1. The CDR3 loop spans 13 amino acids. The germline CDR1 and CDR2 sequences are SNHLY and FYNNEI. V lost 7 bases, J lost 7 bases, and 4 bases stayed unmatched. CDR3 nucleotides: TGTGCCAGCACATGGACAGGGGTTGAAAAACTGTTTTTT. Amino acids: CASTWTGVEKLFF.

The chain employs TRBV7-6 and TRBJ2-1; D unresolved. V shed 1 base and J shed 3 bases, with 13 bases lying between them. This CDR3 has 16 residues. CDR1 and CDR2 from the germline V gene are SGHVS and FNYEAQ. CDR3 DNA: TGTGCCAGCAGCTTAGAGCTGGGCCTCATCTACAATGAGCAGTTCTTC. Protein sequence: CASSLELGLIYNEQFF.